One sample yielded the 2 T cell receptor beta chains listed below, sequenced in a study of memory CD4+ T cells and cytomegalovirus serostatus. TCRdb keeps only in-frame clones here, not all; method: immunoSEQ multiplex PCR. The sample holds 52,000 or so clones; approximately 80% are singletons and the top ten take over 0.55%. Single viable CD3+CD4+CD8-CD45RO+ cells were sorted as the memory CD4+ T cells. Sequencing input: memory CD4+ T cells from blood. The receptors come from an adult in good health and CMV-seronegative.

The chain is built from TRBV6-5 and TRBJ1-1, with 7 nucleotides matching TRBD1. In germline, CDR1 is MNHEY, CDR2 SVGAGI. This CDR3 has 14 residues. V trimming: 5 bases; J trimming: 4 bases; junction bases outside the gene matches: 7. The CDR3 DNA reads TGTGCCAGCAGTGACAGGGTGGGGAGCACTGAAGCTTTCTTT. Encoded protein: CASSDRVGSTEAFF.

The rearrangement joins TRBV11-3 to TRBJ1-2; the match to TRBD1 covers 7 bases. CDR1 and CDR2 from the germline V gene are SGHNT and YENEEA. With 0 bases clipped from V and 4 bases from J, the junction kept 17 bases outside the gene matches. The CDR3 runs to 19 residues. The CDR3 loop is CASSLEGEPTGAQPYGYTF. CDR3 in DNA: TGTGCCAGCAGCTTAGAGGGGGAACCCACAGGGGCCCAACCCTATGGCTACACCTTC.